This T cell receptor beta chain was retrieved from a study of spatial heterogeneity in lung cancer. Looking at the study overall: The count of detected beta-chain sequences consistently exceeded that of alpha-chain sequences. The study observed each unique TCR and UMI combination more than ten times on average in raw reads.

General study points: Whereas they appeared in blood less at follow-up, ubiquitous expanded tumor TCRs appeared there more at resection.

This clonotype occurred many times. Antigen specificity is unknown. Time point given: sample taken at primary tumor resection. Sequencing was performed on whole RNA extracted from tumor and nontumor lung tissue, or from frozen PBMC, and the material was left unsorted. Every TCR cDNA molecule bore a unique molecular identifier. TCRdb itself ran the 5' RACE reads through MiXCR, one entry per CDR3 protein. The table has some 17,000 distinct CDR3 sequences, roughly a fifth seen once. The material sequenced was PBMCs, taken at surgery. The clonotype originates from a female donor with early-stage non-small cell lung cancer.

CDR3 DNA: TGTGCCAGCAGCTTAGGAAGAGGGTGGGAGACCCAGTACTTC. Its translation is CASSLGRGWETQYF. The chain recombines TRBV7-2 with TRBJ2-5, with D perhaps matching TRBD2 (5 bases). The CDR3 sequence is 14 residues long. Trimming took 1 base from V and 5 from J, leaving 11 bases between them. Germline V gene data show CDR1 as SGHTA and CDR2 as FQGNSA.